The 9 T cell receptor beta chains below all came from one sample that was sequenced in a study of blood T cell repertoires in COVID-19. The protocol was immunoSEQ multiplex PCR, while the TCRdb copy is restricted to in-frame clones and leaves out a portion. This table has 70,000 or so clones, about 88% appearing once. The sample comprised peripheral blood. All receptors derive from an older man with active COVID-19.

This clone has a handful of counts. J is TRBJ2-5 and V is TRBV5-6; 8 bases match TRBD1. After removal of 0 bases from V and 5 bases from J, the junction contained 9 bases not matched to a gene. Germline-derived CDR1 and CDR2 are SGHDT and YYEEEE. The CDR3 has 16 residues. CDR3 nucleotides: TGTGCCAGCAGCTTGGGACAGGGGTTTCCGTGGGAGACCCAGTACTTC. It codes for CASSLGQGFPWETQYF.

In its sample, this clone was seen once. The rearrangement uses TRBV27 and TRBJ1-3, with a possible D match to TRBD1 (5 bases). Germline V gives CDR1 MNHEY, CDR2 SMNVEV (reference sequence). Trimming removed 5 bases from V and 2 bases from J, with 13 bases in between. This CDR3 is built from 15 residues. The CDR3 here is CASSARGGTGNTIYF. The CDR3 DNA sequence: TGTGCCAGCAGTGCCCGCGGGGGGACTGGAAACACCATATATTTT.

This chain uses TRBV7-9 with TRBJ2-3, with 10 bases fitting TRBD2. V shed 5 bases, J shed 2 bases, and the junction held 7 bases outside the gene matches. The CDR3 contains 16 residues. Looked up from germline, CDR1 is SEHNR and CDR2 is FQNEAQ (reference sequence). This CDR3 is CASSPPAGGDTDTQYF. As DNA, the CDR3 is TGTGCCAGCAGCCCACCAGCGGGAGGGGACACAGATACGCAGTATTTT.

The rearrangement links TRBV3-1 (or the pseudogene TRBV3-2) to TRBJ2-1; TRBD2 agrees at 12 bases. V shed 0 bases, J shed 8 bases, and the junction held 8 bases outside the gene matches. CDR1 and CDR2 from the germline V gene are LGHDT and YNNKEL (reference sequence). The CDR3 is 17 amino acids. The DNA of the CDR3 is TGTGCCAGCAGCCAAGATGTGGCTAGCGGGAGGGCCGATGAGCAGTTCTTC. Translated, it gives CASSQDVASGRADEQFF.

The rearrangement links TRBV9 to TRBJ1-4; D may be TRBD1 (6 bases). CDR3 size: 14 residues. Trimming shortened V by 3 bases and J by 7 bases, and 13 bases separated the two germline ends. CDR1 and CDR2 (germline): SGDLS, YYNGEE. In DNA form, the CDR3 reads TGTGCCAGCAGCGCAACAGGGATTGCTGAAAAACTGTTTTTT. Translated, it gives CASSATGIAEKLFF.

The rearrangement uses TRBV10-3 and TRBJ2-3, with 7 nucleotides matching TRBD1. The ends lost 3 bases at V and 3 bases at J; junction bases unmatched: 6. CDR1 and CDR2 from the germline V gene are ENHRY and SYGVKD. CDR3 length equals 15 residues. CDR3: CAISDRGSSTDTQYF. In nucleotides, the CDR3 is TGTGCCATCAGTGACAGGGGGTCCTCTACAGATACGCAGTATTTT.

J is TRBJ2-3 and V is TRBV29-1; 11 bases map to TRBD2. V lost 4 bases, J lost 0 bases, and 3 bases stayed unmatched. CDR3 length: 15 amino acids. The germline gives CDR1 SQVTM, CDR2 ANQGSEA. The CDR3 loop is CSVVGTSGSTDTQYF. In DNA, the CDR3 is TGCAGCGTTGTGGGGACTAGCGGTAGCACAGATACGCAGTATTTT.

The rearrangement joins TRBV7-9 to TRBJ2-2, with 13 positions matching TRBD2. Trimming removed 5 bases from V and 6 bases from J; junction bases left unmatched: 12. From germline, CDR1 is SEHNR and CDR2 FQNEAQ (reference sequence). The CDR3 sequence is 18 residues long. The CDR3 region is CASSPPGLAGVIAGELFF. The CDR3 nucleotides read TGTGCCAGCAGCCCACCCGGACTAGCGGGAGTGATAGCCGGGGAGCTGTTTTTT.

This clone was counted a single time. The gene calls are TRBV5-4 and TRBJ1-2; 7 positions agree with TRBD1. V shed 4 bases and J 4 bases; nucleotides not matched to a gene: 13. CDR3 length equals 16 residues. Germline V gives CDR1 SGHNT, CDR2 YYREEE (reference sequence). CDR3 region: CASSPPGTAEFYGYTF. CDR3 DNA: TGTGCCAGCAGCCCCCCCGGGACAGCGGAGTTCTATGGCTACACCTTC.